This T cell receptor beta chain is from a study of T cell changes during pregnancy in multiple sclerosis. Trimming shortened V by 4 bases and J by 2 bases, and 14 bases separated the two germline ends. Germline values: CDR1 SGHNT, CDR2 YYREEE (reference sequence). The CDR3 contains 15 residues. Libraries were prepared by immunoSEQ multiplex PCR; TCRdb keeps only in-frame clonotypes and omits some of them. This sample carries about 41,000 clones, 80% to 90% of them seen once, and the ten largest clones take under 0.7%. Material: CD4+ T cells from peripheral blood mononuclear cells, obtained in the first trimester of pregnancy. The chain employs TRBV5-4 and TRBJ2-3, with D tentatively TRBD1 (6 bases). This clonotype was sampled from a female donor with multiple sclerosis, enrolled in a pregnancy study. DNA of the CDR3: TGTGCCAGCAGCCTCGGACAGAGCTACACAGATACGCAGTATTTT. Protein: CASSLGQSYTDTQYF. Filled out from reference TRBV5-4 and TRBJ2-3, the complete variable domain reads ETGVTQSPTHLIKTRGQQVTLRCSSQSGHNTVSWYQQALGQGPQFIFQYYREEENGRGNFPPRFSGLQFPNYSSELNVNALELDDSALYLCASSLGQSYTDTQYFGPGTRLTVL.